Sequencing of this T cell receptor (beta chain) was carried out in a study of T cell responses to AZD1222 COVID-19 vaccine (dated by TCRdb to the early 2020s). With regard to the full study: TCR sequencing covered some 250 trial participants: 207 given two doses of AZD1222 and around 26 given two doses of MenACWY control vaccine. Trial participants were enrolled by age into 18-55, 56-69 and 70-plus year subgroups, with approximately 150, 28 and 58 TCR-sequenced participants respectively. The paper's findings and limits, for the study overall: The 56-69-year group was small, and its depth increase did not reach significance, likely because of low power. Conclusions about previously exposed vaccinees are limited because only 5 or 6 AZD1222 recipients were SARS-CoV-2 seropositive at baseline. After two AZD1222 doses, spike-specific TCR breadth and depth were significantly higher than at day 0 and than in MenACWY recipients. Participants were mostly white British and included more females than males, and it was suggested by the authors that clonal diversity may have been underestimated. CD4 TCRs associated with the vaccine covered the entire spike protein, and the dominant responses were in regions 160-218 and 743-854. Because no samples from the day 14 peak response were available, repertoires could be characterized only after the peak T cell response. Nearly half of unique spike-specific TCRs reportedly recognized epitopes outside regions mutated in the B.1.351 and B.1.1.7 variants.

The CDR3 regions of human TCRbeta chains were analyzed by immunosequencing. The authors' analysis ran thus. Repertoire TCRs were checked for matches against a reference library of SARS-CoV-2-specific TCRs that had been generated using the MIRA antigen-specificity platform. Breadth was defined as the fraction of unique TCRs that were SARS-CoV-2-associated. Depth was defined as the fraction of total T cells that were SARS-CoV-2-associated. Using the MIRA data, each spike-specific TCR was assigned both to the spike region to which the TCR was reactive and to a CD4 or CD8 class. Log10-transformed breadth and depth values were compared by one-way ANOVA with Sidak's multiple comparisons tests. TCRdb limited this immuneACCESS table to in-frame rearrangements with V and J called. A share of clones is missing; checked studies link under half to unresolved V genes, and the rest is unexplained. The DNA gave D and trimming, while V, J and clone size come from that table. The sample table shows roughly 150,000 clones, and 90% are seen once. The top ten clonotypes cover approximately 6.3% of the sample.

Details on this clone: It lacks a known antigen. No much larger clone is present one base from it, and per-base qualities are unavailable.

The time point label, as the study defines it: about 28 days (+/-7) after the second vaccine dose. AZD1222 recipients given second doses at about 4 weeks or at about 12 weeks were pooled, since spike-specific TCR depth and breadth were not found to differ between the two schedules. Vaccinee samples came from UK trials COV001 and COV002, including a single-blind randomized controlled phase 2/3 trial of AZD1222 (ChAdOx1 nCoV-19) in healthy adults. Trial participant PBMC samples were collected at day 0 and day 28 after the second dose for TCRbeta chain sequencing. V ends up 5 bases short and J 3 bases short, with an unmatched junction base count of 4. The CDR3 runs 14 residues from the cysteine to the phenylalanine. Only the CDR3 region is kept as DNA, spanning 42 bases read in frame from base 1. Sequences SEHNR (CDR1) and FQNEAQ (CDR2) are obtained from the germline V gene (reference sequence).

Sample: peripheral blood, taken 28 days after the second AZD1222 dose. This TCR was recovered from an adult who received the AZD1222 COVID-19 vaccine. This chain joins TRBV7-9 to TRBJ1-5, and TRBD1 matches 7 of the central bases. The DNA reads TGTGCCAGCAGCGCGGGACAGCTCAATCAGCCCCAGCATTTT. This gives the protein CASSAGQLNQPQHF.